This entry is about one T cell receptor (beta chain). Its antigen remains unidentified. This specimen belongs to a study of blood T cells in healthy people across ages. Study results and limitations: Roughly linear declines in TCR beta diversity per million T cells occurred with age. Diversity estimates from one million T cells were considered underestimates.

The V gene's germline CDR1 is ENHRY and CDR2 SYGVKD. Trimming removed 3 bases from V and 7 bases from J; junction bases left unmatched: 5. The length of the CDR3 is 14 residues. The authors ran a second PCR of about 7 to 11 cycles using a sample-barcoded 5' primer and a J-beta primer mix. Via MiXCR, TCRdb re-called the 5' RACE reads, giving one row per CDR3 protein. The table lists 600,000 to 650,000 distinct CDR3 sequences, approximately 50% of them singletons. PBMCs were isolated at a quantity of at least 7 million per sample. This receptor was obtained from a man aged 60 to 75 in good health. V and J are TRBV10-3 and TRBJ2-1; 8 positions match TRBD2. The sample consisted of blood. CDR3 region: CAISELVAGNEQFF. CDR3 coding DNA: TGTGCCATCAGTGAATTGGTAGCGGGGAATGAGCAGTTCTTC.